The next 21 T cell receptor beta chains were all read from a single sample in a study of OX40 agonist ivuxolimab in advanced cancers. Sequencing was performed with immunoSEQ multiplex PCR; in TCRdb, only in-frame clones are kept and a portion is missing. The data show 79,000 or so clones, about 90% seen once. Sequenced here: CD4+ or CD8+ T cells sorted from blood, sampled in a trial of the OX40 agonist ivuxolimab. These receptors all stem from an adult with an advanced solid tumor such as melanoma, head and neck, liver or kidney cancer.

The chain couples TRBV27 to TRBJ1-1, with D perhaps TRBD1 (5 bases). Trimming pared 7 bases from V and 2 bases from J, leaving 11 bases between. The CDR3 runs 13 residues. Germline V gene sequence: CDR1 MNHEY, CDR2 SMNVEV (reference sequence). The CDR3 DNA sequence: TGTGCCAGCAAGACGGGGGTAAACACTGAAGCTTTCTTT. This translates into CASKTGVNTEAFF.

The rearrangement joins TRBV5-4 to TRBJ2-7; TRBD2 is a possible D gene (6 bases). This CDR3 comprises 14 residues. Germline lookup yields CDR1 SGHNT and CDR2 YYREEE (reference sequence). The V end was cut by 3 bases, the J end by 2 bases, with 12 bases between. The CDR3 DNA reads TGTGCCAGCAGCTCCCGGGAGCCTCCCTACGAGCAGTACTTC. This gives the protein CASSSREPPYEQYF.

The V call is TRBV11-3, the J call TRBJ2-7, with D possibly called TRBD1 or TRBD2 (5 bases each). This CDR3 comprises 13 residues. From germline, CDR1 is SGHNT and CDR2 YENEEA. V dropped 7 bases and J dropped 3 bases, with 13 bases sitting between them. The CDR3 DNA reads TGTGCCAGCACCCCCGGGGCCGGCTACGAGCAGTACTTC. Translating gives CASTPGAGYEQYF. Combining the CDR3 with reference TRBV11-3 and TRBJ2-7 gives the whole variable domain EAGVVQSPRYKIIEKKQPVAFWCNPISGHNTLYWYLQNLGQGPELLIRYENEEAVDDSQLPKDRFSAERLKGVDSTLKIQPAELGDSAVYLCASTPGAGYEQYFGPGTRLTVT.

CDR3 in amino acids: CASSVGHTGSAGNTIYF. As DNA, the CDR3 is TGTGCCAGCAGCGTCGGACATACAGGGTCCGCTGGAAACACCATATATTTT. The chain joins TRBV9 to TRBJ1-3, with D perhaps TRBD1 (6 bases). The V end lost 2 bases, the J end lost 2 bases, and 17 bases lay between the germline ends. Germline CDR1 is SGDLS and CDR2 is YYNGEE. The CDR3 extends over 17 amino acids.

The V and J genes are TRBV5-4 and TRBJ2-6; 8 nucleotides agree with TRBD1. Germline trimming cut 6 bases from V and 2 bases from J; bases unmatched to any gene: 4. The length of the CDR3 is 15 residues. Germline loops: CDR1 SGHNT, CDR2 YYREEE (reference sequence). The CDR3 DNA reads as TGTGCCAGCAAACCGACAGGGGCTGGGGCCAACGTCCTGACTTTC. Its translation: CASKPTGAGANVLTF.

The rearrangement uses TRBV30 and TRBJ1-4, with TRBD1 matching 7 bases. Germline assignment: CDR1 GTSNPN and CDR2 SVGIG (reference sequence). The CDR3 extends over 14 amino acids. Losses at the gene ends were 2 bases for V and 7 bases for J; bases not matched to a gene: 7. CDR3 coding DNA: TGTGCCTGGAGTAGGAGACAGGGTATTGAAAAACTGTTTTTT. Residues: CAWSRRQGIEKLFF.

V and J are TRBV27 and TRBJ2-4; 8 bases are a match to TRBD2. CDR1 is MNHEY, CDR2 SMNVEV, per germline (reference sequence). V lost 4 bases, J lost 11 bases, and 7 bases stayed unmatched. The CDR3 length is 13 residues. The CDR3: CASSSGTRFVQYF. In DNA, the CDR3 is TGTGCCAGCAGTTCAGGGACTAGGTTTGTTCAGTACTTC.

The chain links TRBV5-8 to TRBJ1-6; no firm D call. This CDR3 comprises 13 residues. Germline V lookup: CDR1 SGHTS, CDR2 YDEGEE. V lost 4 bases and J 9 bases, leaving 11 bases between the germline ends. As DNA, the CDR3 is TGTGCCAGCAGCCGTAGTTCAGGTTCACCCCTCCACTTT. Its translation is CASSRSSGSPLHF.

The chain uses TRBV5-8 and TRBJ1-1; possible D gene TRBD1, 6 bases. The CDR3 consists of 14 residues. CDR1 and CDR2 from the germline V gene are SGHTS and YDEGEE. Trimming pared 1 base from V and 0 bases from J, leaving 7 bases between. The CDR3 DNA is TGTGCCAGCAGCTTGACAGGGTTGAACACTGAAGCTTTCTTT. Translating gives CASSLTGLNTEAFF. The entire variable domain, with the rest obtained from reference TRBV5-8 and TRBJ1-1, is as follows: EAGVTQSPTHLIKTRGQQATLRCSPISGHTSVYWYQQALGLGLQFLLWYDEGEERNRGNFPPRFSGRQFPNYSSELNVNALELEDSALYLCASSLTGLNTEAFFGQGTRLTVV.

The chain carries TRBV5-1 and TRBJ2-7; D gene ambiguous. Germline assignment: CDR1 SGHRS and CDR2 YFSETQ. The CDR3 loop spans 14 amino acids. Between the trimmed V and J ends, which lost 0 bases and 0 bases, there was a span of 7 bases. The CDR3 here is CASSLGGSSYEQYF. The CDR3 DNA reads as TGCGCCAGCAGCTTGGGCGGTAGCTCCTACGAGCAGTACTTC.

The chain carries TRBV19 and TRBJ2-7, with 7 bases lining up with TRBD2. The CDR3 spans 15 residues. The V gene end was trimmed by 4 bases and the J gene end by 4 bases; junction bases not matched to a gene: 10. The germline V gene encodes CDR1 LNHDA and CDR2 SQIVND (reference sequence). In DNA, the CDR3 is TGTGCCAGTAGTAGCACCGGGACTACCTCTTACGAGCAGTACTTC. Protein sequence: CASSSTGTTSYEQYF.

The chain uses TRBV29-1 and TRBJ1-1; 9 bases are shared with TRBD1. Losses at the gene ends were 7 bases for V and 4 bases for J; bases not matched to a gene: 13. CDR1 is SQVTM, CDR2 ANQGSEA, per germline. The CDR3 is 15 residues long. CDR3 residues: CSEITQGARGTEAFF. The CDR3 DNA follows: TGCAGCGAGATCACACAGGGGGCTAGAGGCACTGAAGCTTTCTTT. The full variable domain, with the rest looked up from reference TRBV29-1 and TRBJ1-1, is SAVISQKPSRDICQRGTSLTIQCQVDSQVTMMFWYRQQPGQSLTLIATANQGSEATYESGFVIDKFPISRPNLTFSTLTVSNMSPEDSSIYLCSEITQGARGTEAFFGQGTRLTVV.

The chain couples TRBV7-2 to TRBJ2-7; 8 bases map to TRBD1. The CDR3 has 15 amino acids. Germline CDR1 is SGHTA and CDR2 is FQGNSA. V was pared by 4 bases and J by 2 bases, with 7 bases of the junction left unmatched. This CDR3 reads CASSSQTGAAYEQYF. The CDR3 DNA reads as TGTGCCAGCAGCTCGCAGACAGGGGCGGCCTACGAGCAGTACTTC.

The V and J genes are TRBV4-3 and TRBJ2-2, with 8 bases lining up with TRBD2. V shed 0 bases, J shed 5 bases, and the junction held 2 bases outside the gene matches. The CDR3 consists of 15 residues. Germline lookup yields CDR1 LGHNA and CDR2 YSLEER. CDR3 protein: CASSQESSGTGELFF. CDR3 nucleotide sequence: TGCGCCAGCAGCCAAGAGTCTAGCGGGACCGGGGAGCTGTTTTTT.

This rearrangement joins TRBV11-2 to TRBJ2-1; 13 bases are a match to TRBD2. The CDR3 is made up of 15 amino acids. Trimming cost V 4 bases and J 8 bases; bases outside gene matches: 5. Germline CDR1 and CDR2: SGHAT and FQNNGV. The CDR3 loop is CASSSTSGRGDEQFF. The CDR3 region has the DNA TGTGCCAGCAGCTCAACTAGCGGGAGGGGAGATGAGCAGTTCTTC.

V and J are TRBV28 and TRBJ2-3; 13 nucleotides agree with TRBD2. Per germline, CDR1 MDHEN and CDR2 SYDVKM. The CDR3 loop spans 18 amino acids. V lost 4 bases and J lost 6; bases outside the gene matches: 13. The DNA for the CDR3 is TGTGCCAGCAGTTCGAGAGGGACTAGCGGGACCCGGAGGGATACGCAGTATTTT. It codes for CASSSRGTSGTRRDTQYF.

The chain recombines TRBV28 with TRBJ2-7; no firm D call. Germline V gene data show CDR1 as MDHEN and CDR2 as SYDVKM. This CDR3 spans 14 amino acids. Trimming stripped 6 bases from V and 2 bases from J, with 14 bases between. The CDR3 is CASSSLGPAYEQYF. DNA of the CDR3: TGTGCCAGCAGCTCTTTAGGGCCCGCCTACGAGCAGTACTTC.

The V gene is TRBV27, the J gene TRBJ2-7; 8 bases fit TRBD2. Trimming removed 8 bases from V and 5 bases from J; junction bases left unmatched: 20. Per the germline V gene, CDR1 is MNHEY and CDR2 is SMNVEV (reference sequence). The CDR3 runs to 17 residues. DNA of the CDR3: TGTGCCAGCCGGGGCGGGAGCGGGAGCGGGAGAGCCCACGAGCAGTACTTC. This sequence encodes CASRGGSGSGRAHEQYF.

The rearrangement joins TRBV5-4 to TRBJ2-5; TRBD2 agrees at 14 bases. The trim removed 4 bases at V and 5 bases at J, leaving 10 bases unmatched. Germline V gives CDR1 SGHNT, CDR2 YYREEE (reference sequence). CDR3 length: 17 residues. The CDR3 DNA is TGTGCCAGCAGCACGGGACTAGCGGGAGCGATCGATGAGACCCAGTACTTC. This codes for CASSTGLAGAIDETQYF.

The rearrangement joins TRBV2 to TRBJ1-1; D remains unclear. Germline V gene lookup returns CDR1 SNHLY and CDR2 FYNNEI. This CDR3 comprises 15 residues. Trimming removed 2 bases from V and 3 bases from J, with 13 bases in between. In nucleotides, the CDR3 is TGTGCCAGCAGTGAATCCCGCATTGGAGACACTGAAGCTTTCTTT. The encoded protein is CASSESRIGDTEAFF.

The sample holds a few counts of this clone. V gene TRBV5-1 combines with J gene TRBJ2-7; TRBD1 matches 8 bases. Germline-derived CDR1 and CDR2 are SGHRS and YFSETQ. With V trimmed by 4 bases and J by 8 bases, 8 bases remained unmatched. The CDR3 is 13 amino acids. Here the CDR3 reads CASSGGQGGKQYF. In nucleotides, the CDR3 is TGCGCCAGCAGCGGCGGACAGGGCGGCAAGCAGTACTTC.